Listed below are T cell receptor beta chains from one sample, sequenced in a study of blood T cell repertoires in COVID-19. Here immunoSEQ multiplex PCR was the method, and the copy in TCRdb shows in-frame clones only, minus some. Of more than 85,000 clones in the sample, around 90% were seen once. The specimen was peripheral blood. The origin of the receptors is a human donor in a cohort sampled during active COVID-19. Both conserved end residues are part of each CDR3. The D gene is left open where the match is weak. A clone size is listed for some rows: how often the clone was seen (once, few, many), or a class if it is expanded.

V	D	J	size	CDR3	DNA
TRBV6-2/TRBV6-3	TRBD2	TRBJ2-1	.	CASSYRSTSGTDEQFF	TGTGCCAGCAGTTACCGGTCCACTAGCGGGACCGATGAGCAGTTCTTC
TRBV7-6	TRBD1	TRBJ1-2	.	CASSLGGGGAGGYTF	TGTGCCAGCAGCTTAGGTGGAGGGGGCGCAGGGGGCTACACCTTC
TRBV13	.	TRBJ2-7	.	CASSFGQFEQYF	TGTGCCAGCAGCTTCGGACAGTTCGAGCAGTACTTC
TRBV6-6	.	TRBJ2-7	.	CASRDFGYEQYF	TGTGCCAGCAGAGACTTCGGCTACGAGCAGTACTTC
TRBV18	.	TRBJ1-1	.	CASSPRGRALNMVGTEAFF	TGTGCCAGCTCCCCCCGGGGGAGGGCGCTCAACATGGTAGGCACTGAAGCTTTCTTT
TRBV5-6	.	TRBJ1-5	.	CASSPLYSNQPQHF	TGTGCCAGCAGCCCCCTGTATAGCAATCAGCCCCAGCATTTT
TRBV20-1	.	TRBJ1-5	.	CSASSGTHPNQPQHF	TGCAGTGCTAGTTCCGGGACACATCCTAATCAGCCCCAGCATTTT
TRBV7-6	TRBD1	TRBJ2-2	.	CASSLVRAGQGNTGELFF	TGTGCCAGCAGCTTAGTAAGGGCAGGACAGGGAAACACCGGGGAGCTGTTTTTT
TRBV14	.	TRBJ2-4	.	CASSQDLPSGAKNIQYF	TGTGCCAGCAGCCAAGACCTCCCCTCGGGGGCCAAAAACATTCAGTACTTC
TRBV12-2	.	TRBJ2-6	.	CASRLEEGASSGANVLTF	TGTGCAAGTCGCTTAGAAGAGGGGGCGTCCTCTGGGGCCAACGTCCTGACTTTC
TRBV2	TRBD1	TRBJ1-5	.	CASSLGQDQPQHF	TGTGCCAGCAGTTTAGGACAGGATCAGCCCCAGCATTTT
TRBV7-8	.	TRBJ2-7	.	CASSLGRRFSYEQYF	TGTGCCAGCAGCTTAGGCAGGCGCTTCTCCTACGAGCAGTACTTC
TRBV2	.	TRBJ2-3	.	CASSEVGGTDTQYF	TGTGCCAGCAGTGAAGTCGGGGGCACAGATACGCAGTATTTT
TRBV28	.	TRBJ1-4	once	CATEQGGTNEKLFF	TGTGCCACCGAACAGGGTGGGACTAATGAAAAACTGTTTTTT
TRBV3-1/TRBV3-2	.	TRBJ1-1	.	CASSQVGRAAFF	TGTGCCAGCAGCCAAGTAGGGCGGGCAGCTTTCTTT
TRBV25-1	.	TRBJ1-1	.	CASRETGIFTEAFF	TGTGCCAGCAGGGAAACAGGGATTTTCACTGAAGCTTTCTTT
TRBV29-1	TRBD2	TRBJ2-7	.	CSAGALAGATYEQYF	TGCAGCGCCGGTGCCCTAGCGGGGGCAACCTACGAGCAGTACTTC
TRBV6-2/TRBV6-3	TRBD1	TRBJ2-6	.	CASSYSGQQGFSGANVLTF	TGTGCCAGCAGTTACTCAGGCCAACAGGGGTTCTCTGGGGCCAACGTCCTGACTTTC
TRBV5-1	.	TRBJ1-2	.	CASSEGITYGYTF	TGCGCCAGCAGCGAGGGTATTACCTATGGCTACACCTTC
TRBV10-2	TRBD1	TRBJ1-1	.	CASSERQGGTEAFF	TGCGCCAGCAGTGAGAGACAGGGGGGGACTGAAGCTTTCTTT
TRBV10-3	TRBD1	TRBJ2-2	.	CAISGQGNTGELFF	TGTGCCATCAGCGGACAGGGAAACACCGGGGAGCTGTTTTTT
TRBV5-5	TRBD1	TRBJ2-6	.	CASSYQGDSGANVLTF	TGTGCCAGCAGCTACCAGGGGGACTCTGGGGCCAACGTCCTGACTTTC
TRBV14	TRBD1	TRBJ2-2	.	CASSRTGYAGELFF	TGTGCCAGCAGCCGGACAGGGTATGCCGGGGAGCTGTTTTTT
TRBV10-3	TRBD1	TRBJ1-5	.	CAISESIFGTDNQPQHF	TGTGCCATCAGTGAGTCGATTTTCGGGACAGACAATCAGCCCCAGCATTTT
TRBV4-1	TRBD2	TRBJ2-3	.	CASSQHRTSGREADTQYF	TGCGCCAGCAGCCAACACCGGACTAGCGGGAGGGAAGCAGATACGCAGTATTTT
TRBV7-3	.	TRBJ2-3	.	CASSLMSGRTDTQYF	TGTGCCAGCAGCTTAATGAGCGGCCGCACAGATACGCAGTATTTT
TRBV18	.	TRBJ2-2	.	CASSPAAVNTGELFF	TGTGCCAGCTCACCTGCGGCGGTTAACACCGGGGAGCTGTTTTTT
TRBV6-5	TRBD1	TRBJ1-5	.	CASSYRTGDQPQHF	TGTGCCAGCAGTTACCGGACAGGAGATCAGCCCCAGCATTTT
TRBV6-5	.	TRBJ1-2	once	CASSPRDSQNYGYTF	TGTGCCAGCAGTCCAAGGGACTCTCAAAACTATGGCTACACCTTC